This T cell receptor (beta chain) was captured by sequencing in a study of T cells after yellow fever vaccination. Findings and limits, study-wide: The presence of abundant clonotypes contaminating from the bulk population was possible in FACS-sorted repertoires.

TCRdb called the 5' RACE reads again in MiXCR, with one record for every CDR3 protein. The sample contains approximately 550,000 distinct CDR3 sequences, 13% of which appear only once. This clonotype was picked up a small number of times. Its target is unknown. Sequenced material: PBMCs, taken on the day of the yellow fever booster vaccination. The sequence came from a man aged 25 to 40 who received the YFV17D yellow fever vaccine.

The CDR3 here is CASTPEGGIQETQYF. The DNA of the CDR3 is TGTGCCAGCACCCCCGAGGGAGGGATCCAAGAGACCCAGTACTTC. The chain employs TRBV28 and TRBJ2-5; TRBD2 matches 7 bases. Trimming took 7 bases from V and 1 from J; bases not matched to a gene: 9. Germline V lookup: CDR1 MDHEN, CDR2 SYDVKM. The CDR3 runs to 15 residues. Filled out from reference TRBV28 and TRBJ2-5, the complete variable domain reads DVKVTQSSRYLVKRTGEKVFLECVQDMDHENMFWYRQDPGLGLRLIYFSYDVKMKEKGDIPEGYSVSREKKERFSLILESASTNQTSMYLCASTPEGGIQETQYFGPGTRLLVL.